The 8 T cell receptor beta chains listed next were all sequenced from one sample in a study of T-cell reconstitution after alpha-beta-depleted transplantation in children. This sample's TCRbeta library carried unique molecular identifier barcodes. Each CDR3 protein gets one entry after TCRdb re-called the PCR reads with MiXCR. This sample has about 900,000 distinct CDR3 sequences, with around 30% found just once. The sequenced sample was PBMCs, mostly from graft donor cells, obtained 360 days after TCRalphabeta/CD19-depleted stem cell transplant. Receptor source: a boy under three years old who had a stem cell transplant for SCID, so the T cells may come from the graft donor.

This clonotype was observed a few times. The gene calls are TRBV20-1 and TRBJ2-1; no clear D. This CDR3 has 13 residues. V dropped 5 bases and J dropped 3 bases, with 11 bases sitting between them. Germline V CDR1 and CDR2: DFQATT, SNEGSKA (reference sequence). The CDR3: CSAGPTDYNEQFF. In nucleotides, the CDR3 is TGCAGTGCTGGGCCCACGGACTACAATGAGCAGTTCTTC.

In its sample, this clonotype was seen a few times. V usage is TRBV2 and J usage is TRBJ2-7; 7 bases agree with TRBD2. The V segment lost 8 bases and the J segment 13 bases; nucleotides outside the gene matches: 11. The CDR3 contains 11 residues. Germline lookup yields CDR1 SNHLY and CDR2 FYNNEI. CDR3 region: CASPGGSGTYF. DNA for the CDR3: TGTGCCAGCCCCGGGGGGAGTGGAACCTACTTC.

This clonotype showed up many times. The rearrangement uses TRBV9 and TRBJ2-7, with 7 bases lining up with TRBD2. V was clipped by 2 bases and J by 3 bases; unmatched bases: 8. The CDR3 totals 15 residues. CDR1 is SGDLS, CDR2 YYNGEE, per germline. This CDR3 is CASSVGGTGGYEQYF. The CDR3, as DNA: TGTGCCAGCAGCGTTGGAGGGACGGGGGGCTACGAGCAGTACTTC.

This clonotype was counted a few times. This rearrangement joins TRBV28 to TRBJ2-1, with D perhaps TRBD2 (5 bases). This CDR3 region has 14 residues. The ends were cut back, 5 bases at V and 8 bases at J, with 16 bases in the middle. The germline V gene has CDR1 MDHEN and CDR2 SYDVKM. The CDR3 nucleotides read TGTGCCAGCAGTCCGGGAAAACAGTTGGATGAGCAGTTCTTC. It is translated as CASSPGKQLDEQFF.

J is TRBJ1-5 and V is TRBV7-2, with 7 positions matching TRBD1. CDR1 and CDR2 (germline): SGHTA, FQGNSA. This CDR3 is built from 14 residues. V was clipped by 5 bases and J by 7 bases; unmatched bases: 8. This CDR3 is CASSKTGPRQPQHF. The CDR3 DNA sequence: TGTGCCAGCAGCAAGACAGGGCCACGACAGCCCCAGCATTTT.

V is TRBV3-1 and J is TRBJ1-5; D perhaps matches TRBD1 (6 bases). Germline V gene sequence: CDR1 LGHDT, CDR2 YNNKEL (reference sequence). The CDR3 has 15 residues. Trimming removed 0 bases from V and 5 bases from J, with 11 bases in between. In DNA, the CDR3 is TGTGCCAGCAGCCAAGATGGGACAAACTATCAGCCCCAGCATTTT. Translation: CASSQDGTNYQPQHF.

The chain employs TRBV12-3 or TRBV12-4 and TRBJ1-6, with a weak D call TRBD1 (5 bases). The CDR3 contains 13 residues. V dropped 5 bases and J dropped 5 bases, with 7 bases sitting between them. The CDR3 DNA sequence: TGTGCCAGCAGTCGGACACATAATTCACCCCTCCACTTT. As protein: CASSRTHNSPLHF.

This chain uses TRBV6-5 with TRBJ2-4, with D uncertain. This CDR3 is built from 15 residues. From germline, CDR1 is MNHEY and CDR2 SVGAGI. Trimming cost V 2 bases and J 6 bases, with 14 bases left between them. Here the CDR3 DNA reads TGTGCCAGCAGTTACACCCGTGGAGCCTCAAACATTCAGTACTTC. Translating gives CASSYTRGASNIQYF.